Following are 27 T cell receptor beta chains from one sample sequenced in a study of blood T cell repertoires in COVID-19. The repertoire was sequenced with immunoSEQ multiplex PCR; TCRdb's copy has only in-frame clones and lacks some. Of fewer than 200,000 clones listed, approximately 83% are singletons. The sample was peripheral blood. The receptor set was obtained from a man aged 50-60 years with active or convalescent COVID-19.

The CDR3 is CASSKESAGMAEAFF. CDR3 DNA sequence: TGTGCCAGCTCAAAAGAGTCAGCGGGTATGGCTGAAGCTTTCTTT. V and J are TRBV18 and TRBJ1-1; unclear D gene. The CDR3 is made up of 15 amino acids. The germline CDR1 and CDR2 sequences are KGHSH and LQKENI. V was shortened by 5 bases and J by 6 bases, with 19 bases between the two germline ends.

The chain joins TRBV30 to TRBJ2-3; D is unclear. This CDR3 is built from 11 residues. Germline CDR1 GTSNPN, CDR2 SVGIG (reference sequence). V was cut by 1 base and J by 5 bases, with 4 bases left in between. The CDR3 region is CAWSGQDTQYF. CDR3 in DNA: TGTGCCTGGAGTGGGCAAGATACGCAGTATTTT.

V and J are TRBV6-5 and TRBJ2-1; D is perhaps TRBD1 (6 bases). Per the germline V gene, CDR1 is MNHEY and CDR2 is SVGAGI. The CDR3 is 14 residues long. The V gene lost 6 bases and the J gene lost 1 base, with 10 bases spanning the gap. CDR3 DNA: TGTGCCAGCAGCGCGAGGGGGTCCTACAATGAGCAGTTCTTC. Its protein product is CASSARGSYNEQFF.

The chain has TRBV19 and TRBJ2-2; D is perhaps TRBD1 (6 bases). The CDR3 is 15 amino acids. The V gene lost 3 bases and the J gene lost 4 bases, with 12 bases spanning the gap. Germline-derived CDR1 and CDR2 are LNHDA and SQIVND (reference sequence). CDR3 region: CASSIQGRVTGELFF. CDR3 bases: TGTGCCAGTAGTATTCAGGGGCGGGTCACCGGGGAGCTGTTTTTT.

This clone was recorded a few times. The chain carries TRBV19 and TRBJ1-4; unclear D gene. With 2 bases removed from V and 0 bases from J, the gap between germline ends came to 7 bases. The CDR3 extends over 15 amino acids. CDR1 is LNHDA, CDR2 SQIVND, per germline (reference sequence). The CDR3 DNA reads TGTGCCAGTAGTATAAGAGCTACAACTAATGAAAAACTGTTTTTT. This codes for CASSIRATTNEKLFF.

The rearrangement uses TRBV24-1 and TRBJ2-2; 7 bases fit TRBD1. Trimming took 0 bases from V and 0 from J; bases not matched to a gene: 3. Germline V CDR1 and CDR2: KGHDR, SFDVKD. The CDR3 totals 17 residues. The CDR3 loop reads CATSDLRDSSNTGELFF. The CDR3 DNA reads as TGTGCCACCAGTGATTTGCGGGACAGTTCGAACACCGGGGAGCTGTTTTTT.

The chain is built from TRBV3-1 (or the pseudogene TRBV3-2) and TRBJ2-7; D remains ambiguous. There are 14 residues in the CDR3. CDR1 is LGHDT and CDR2 is YNNKEL in the germline V gene (reference sequence). V lost 3 bases, J lost 6 bases, and 15 bases lay in between. The CDR3 DNA reads as TGTGCCAGCAGCCAGGCCAGCCAAGGCGGCGAGCAGTACTTC. Translated, it gives CASSQASQGGEQYF.

CDR3 DNA: TGTGCCAGCAGCCTCTCGGGACTAGCGGGGGGATTTAATGAGCAGTTCTTC. It yields the protein CASSLSGLAGGFNEQFF. V is TRBV7-3 and J is TRBJ2-1; 15 bases agree with TRBD2. This CDR3 spans 17 amino acids. J was trimmed by 7 bases and V by 5 bases; bases with no gene match: 9. Germline CDR1 reads SGHTA; CDR2 reads FQGTGA.

CDR3 sequence (DNA): TGTGCCAGCAGCCGACAGGGGGATGGCACAGATACGCAGTATTTT. It translates to CASSRQGDGTDTQYF. The J gene is TRBJ2-3, the V gene TRBV5-6; 9 bases fit TRBD1. The CDR3 consists of 15 residues. V gave up 4 bases and J gave up 1 base; unmatched junction bases: 4. Germline V gives CDR1 SGHDT, CDR2 YYEEEE.

This chain connects TRBV6-5 to TRBJ1-2; no clear D gene. This CDR3 comprises 13 residues. Germline lookup yields CDR1 MNHEY and CDR2 SVGAGI. Trimming took 5 bases from V and 4 from J, leaving 11 bases between them. The CDR3 DNA follows: TGTGCCAGCAGTCCTTCTCGGTCCTATGGCTACACCTTC. Amino acid sequence: CASSPSRSYGYTF.

DNA of the CDR3: TGTGCCAGCAGCCCTACAGGGGGCGCAGGATTTTCACCCCTCCACTTT. This translates into CASSPTGGAGFSPLHF. This chain connects TRBV6-2 or TRBV6-3 to TRBJ1-6, with 9 positions matching TRBD1. The CDR3 extends over 16 amino acids. V shed 6 bases, J shed 9 bases, and the junction held 12 bases outside the gene matches. The germline V gene encodes CDR1 MNHEY and CDR2 SVGEGT.

The rearrangement links TRBV4-1 to TRBJ1-1, with a tentative D call TRBD1 (5 bases). V was clipped by 0 bases and J by 2 bases, with 16 bases between them. CDR3 length: 17 residues. CDR1 is MGHRA and CDR2 is YSYEKL in the germline V gene. The CDR3 DNA reads TGCGCCAGCAGCCAAGAGGGGTCTTACAGGCCTAACACTGAAGCTTTCTTT. This sequence encodes CASSQEGSYRPNTEAFF.

The chain uses TRBV30 and TRBJ2-6, with a tentative D call TRBD2 (6 bases). CDR3 size: 15 residues. Germline CDR1 GTSNPN, CDR2 SVGIG (reference sequence). The germline V and J ends were trimmed by 2 bases and 3 bases, with 11 bases remaining between them. CDR3 region: CAWSTGGGGANVLTF. The CDR3 region has the DNA TGTGCCTGGAGTACCGGGGGAGGTGGGGCCAACGTCCTGACTTTC.

This clone was counted a few times. The genes are TRBV5-1 and TRBJ2-1; 8 bases match TRBD1. After removal of 4 bases from V and 6 bases from J, the junction contained 6 bases not matched to a gene. CDR1 SGHRS and CDR2 YFSETQ come from the germline V gene. CDR3 length: 14 amino acids. The CDR3 coding sequence is TGCGCCAGCAGCCTTTCAACAGGGGGCAATGAGCAGTTCTTC. This translates into CASSLSTGGNEQFF.

The rearrangement joins TRBV7-3 to TRBJ2-7, with TRBD2 as a possible D gene (6 bases). Per germline, CDR1 SGHTA and CDR2 FQGTGA. Trimming left V 2 bases short and J 4 bases short, with 15 bases between. The CDR3 covers 15 residues. The CDR3 sequence: CASSLGLPGTYEQYF. CDR3 in DNA: TGTGCCAGCAGCTTAGGACTACCCGGGACTTACGAGCAGTACTTC.

The chain is built from TRBV2 and TRBJ1-4, with D possibly matching TRBD1 (6 bases). The CDR3 is 13 amino acids. Trimming stripped 1 base from V and 16 bases from J, with 16 bases between. In germline, CDR1 is SNHLY, CDR2 FYNNEI. CDR3 coding DNA: TGTGCCAGCAGTGAAGACAGGGAAAATGTTCAGTTTTTT. As protein: CASSEDRENVQFF.

This sequence joins TRBV27 and TRBJ1-1; TRBD1 might be the D (6 bases). Per the germline V gene, CDR1 is MNHEY and CDR2 is SMNVEV (reference sequence). V was shortened by 8 bases and J by 5 bases, with 18 bases between the two germline ends. CDR3 length: 14 amino acids. In nucleotides, the CDR3 is TGTGCCAGCCGGTCCCTGGGGGCGCGAACTGAAGCTTTCTTT. This gives the protein CASRSLGARTEAFF.

The J gene is TRBJ2-1, the V gene TRBV30; 8 bases line up with TRBD1. The CDR3 runs 16 residues. The V and J ends lost 0 bases and 6 bases, in that order; junction bases with no gene match: 10. Germline V gene sequence: CDR1 GTSNPN, CDR2 SVGIG (reference sequence). The CDR3 spells CAWSVRDRSLSNEQFF. DNA for the CDR3: TGTGCCTGGAGTGTGAGGGACAGGTCTCTCAGCAATGAGCAGTTCTTC.

The chain employs TRBV5-4 and TRBJ2-1; maybe TRBD1 (7 bases). V gave up 4 bases and J gave up 3 bases, with 11 bases separating them. Germline CDR1 and CDR2: SGHNT and YYREEE (reference sequence). CDR3 length: 14 amino acids. This CDR3 is CASSDRDFYNEQFF. DNA for the CDR3: TGTGCCAGCAGCGACAGGGACTTCTACAATGAGCAGTTCTTC.

As for this clone: Other nucleotide sequences from this sample produce the same CDR3. J is TRBJ1-5 and V is TRBV7-2; D unresolved. The CDR3 sequence is 14 residues long. V dropped 1 base and J dropped 2 bases, with 6 bases sitting between them. Germline CDR1 is SGHTA and CDR2 is FQGNSA. CDR3 region: CASSLGGGNQPQHF. Here the CDR3 DNA reads TGTGCCAGCAGCTTAGGCGGGGGCAATCAGCCCCAGCATTTT.

This rearrangement joins TRBV2 to TRBJ2-2; 9 nucleotides align to TRBD1. The ends lost 8 bases at V and 7 bases at J; junction bases unmatched: 2. The CDR3 has 12 amino acids. Germline values: CDR1 SNHLY, CDR2 FYNNEI. The CDR3 nucleotides are TGTGCCAGCGGGGGACAGGGCGGGGAGCTGTTTTTT. Protein sequence: CASGGQGGELFF.

The chain has TRBV24-1 and TRBJ2-7, with TRBD1 identical over 7 bases. The CDR3 consists of 13 residues. In germline, CDR1 is KGHDR, CDR2 SFDVKD. V shed 1 base, J shed 5 bases, and the junction held 1 base outside the gene matches. The CDR3 spells CATSDFRGNEQYF. In nucleotides, the CDR3 is TGTGCCACCAGTGATTTCAGGGGGAACGAGCAGTACTTC.

The chain is built from TRBV2 and TRBJ1-3; D unresolved. The CDR3 consists of 11 residues. Trimming removed 5 bases from V and 4 bases from J, with 3 bases in between. CDR1 and CDR2 from the germline V gene are SNHLY and FYNNEI. The CDR3 coding sequence is TGTGCCAGCAGTCCAGGAAACACCATATATTTT. This translates into CASSPGNTIYF.

The CDR3 DNA sequence: TGTGCCAGCAGCTTGGACAGGAAATATGGCTACACCTTC. Protein sequence: CASSLDRKYGYTF. This chain connects TRBV5-4 to TRBJ1-2; possibly TRBD1 for D (5 bases). V dropped 0 bases and J dropped 5 bases, with 8 bases sitting between them. Germline V gene lookup returns CDR1 SGHNT and CDR2 YYREEE (reference sequence). The CDR3 contains 13 residues.

This sequence joins TRBV4-1 and TRBJ2-7; D is undetermined. Germline CDR1 MGHRA, CDR2 YSYEKL. This CDR3 has 12 amino acids. With 5 bases removed from V and 2 bases from J, the gap between germline ends came to 7 bases. The CDR3 DNA reads as TGCGCCAGCAGCGCGGCCACCTACGAGCAGTACTTC. Translation gives CASSAATYEQYF.

The chain uses TRBV5-1 and TRBJ2-1, with D perhaps TRBD2 (5 bases). Germline lookup yields CDR1 SGHRS and CDR2 YFSETQ. Trimming removed 0 bases from V and 2 bases from J, with 9 bases in between. The CDR3 sequence is 15 residues long. This chain's CDR3 is CASSLAGVTYNEQFF. CDR3 DNA: TGCGCCAGCAGCTTGGCCGGGGTTACCTACAATGAGCAGTTCTTC.

This clone showed up just once. The CDR3, as DNA: TGTGCCAGCAGCCAAGGGGGACAGGGTCAGCCCCAGCATTTT. Encoded protein: CASSQGGQGQPQHF. The chain has TRBV3-1 (or the pseudogene TRBV3-2) and TRBJ1-5; 9 bases match TRBD1. Germline values: CDR1 LGHDT, CDR2 YNNKEL (reference sequence). V shed 1 base and J 6 bases; nucleotides not matched to a gene: 1. The CDR3 consists of 14 residues.